The following is a T cell receptor beta chain sequence with its context. Its antigen specificity is not known. No base-level quality is on record; no much larger clone is a single base apart. Before undergoing thyroid surgery, none of the patients had been given any kind of treatment. Using T-cell receptor beta sequencing, the researchers looked back retrospectively at clinical samples from patients, gathered between the early 2010s and the late 2010s. Receptor amplification or capture employed PCR. Sequencing was carried out with an Illumina HiSeq 4000. High-throughput sequencing was used to profile the CDR3 region of the TCR beta-chain in every patient. In the source study's methods: CDR3 differences across clinicopathological groups were used to build a classifier for discriminating distant-metastatic papillary thyroid cancer patients. The Shannon index was used to measure repertoire diversity, and the Morisita-Horn index was used to measure how similar tumor and blood repertoires were. TCRdb trimmed public reads at Q25 via fastp, called clones via MiXCR and kept in-frame beta chains. The V and J calls and clone size are TCRdb's, not the authors'. This sample holds 30,000 to 45,000 clones; approximately 30% were observed only once. The ten largest make up about a tenth of the sample.

V is pruned by 0 bases and J by 14 bases, leaving 8 bases of the junction without a gene match. Taken from cysteine to phenylalanine, the CDR3 has 15 residues. This entry keeps only the CDR3 DNA: 45 bases, framed from base 1. CDR1 MDHEN and CDR2 SYDVKM were looked up in the germline V gene. The sample originates from a study of metastatic and nonmetastatic thyroid tumors (dated by TCRdb to about 2020). Turning to the overall study: Repertoires from peripheral blood and from tumor or nodule tissue samples of malignant and benign thyroid patients were compared.

Findings and caveats that apply to the study as a whole: In both blood and tumor samples, TCR beta diversity was reported to be significantly higher in malignant tumors than in benign nodules.

This clonotype was obtained from a male donor with papillary thyroid cancer or a benign thyroid nodule (not recorded which). Some clones in this sample may be carry-over from other donors' samples. Sequencing input: blood. The chain couples TRBV28 to TRBJ1-6; 9 bases in between match TRBD1. Read as DNA, the sequence is TGTGCCAGCAGTTTATGGGGTCGGACAGGGGACACCCTCCACTTT. Its amino acids are CASSLWGRTGDTLHF.